The 9 T cell receptor beta chains presented below share a single source sample, sequenced in a study of OX40 agonist ivuxolimab in advanced cancers. Assay: immunoSEQ multiplex PCR; the TCRdb copy retains only in-frame clones and omits some. The sample comprises 35,000 to 40,000 clones, roughly 80% of which are singletons, and 1.8% rests with the top ten. Material: CD4+ or CD8+ T cells sorted from blood, obtained in a trial of the OX40 agonist ivuxolimab. These receptors came from an adult with an advanced solid tumor such as melanoma, head and neck, liver or kidney cancer.

The chain couples TRBV29-1 to TRBJ1-1; D not certain. V lost 4 bases, J lost 4 bases, and 16 bases lay in between. This CDR3 has 14 residues. Germline lookup yields CDR1 SQVTM and CDR2 ANQGSEA. The CDR3 DNA is TGCAGCGTTGTAGTTGGGGATCCCTCCACTGAAGCTTTCTTT. The encoded protein is CSVVVGDPSTEAFF. The variable domain in full, completed from reference TRBV29-1 and TRBJ1-1, reads SAVISQKPSRDICQRGTSLTIQCQVDSQVTMMFWYRQQPGQSLTLIATANQGSEATYESGFVIDKFPISRPNLTFSTLTVSNMSPEDSSIYLCSVVVGDPSTEAFFGQGTRLTVV.

The chain employs TRBV11-3 and TRBJ2-2; D may be TRBD2 (5 bases). CDR1 is SGHNT, CDR2 YENEEA, per germline. Trimming pared 5 bases from V and 3 bases from J, leaving 10 bases between. This CDR3 contains 14 residues. The CDR3 region is CASSPGIYTGELFF. CDR3 coding DNA: TGTGCCAGCAGCCCCGGGATCTACACCGGGGAGCTGTTTTTT.

The chain recombines TRBV18 with TRBJ2-5; D unresolved. This CDR3 is 17 amino acids long. Germline loops: CDR1 KGHSH, CDR2 LQKENI. V was pared by 1 base and J by 1 base, with 16 bases between. The CDR3 DNA is TGTGCCAGCTCACCACTACCTCAAGACGGACGCCAAGAGACCCAGTACTTC. As protein: CASSPLPQDGRQETQYF.

The chain links TRBV5-1 to TRBJ2-7, with D hard to call. The CDR3 length is 13 residues. CDR1 is SGHRS, CDR2 YFSETQ, per germline. Trimming cost V 0 bases and J 6 bases, with 10 bases left between them. This chain's CDR3 is CASSLEIWTEQYF. The CDR3 nucleotides are TGCGCCAGCAGCTTGGAAATTTGGACCGAGCAGTACTTC.

The chain carries TRBV27 and TRBJ2-7; TRBD1 or TRBD2 may be the D gene (5 bases each). This CDR3 comprises 14 residues. The germline gives CDR1 MNHEY, CDR2 SMNVEV (reference sequence). Trimming pared 0 bases from V and 4 bases from J, leaving 10 bases between. The CDR3: CASSLSGELYEQYF. As DNA, the CDR3 is TGTGCCAGCAGTTTATCGGGGGAGCTTTACGAGCAGTACTTC.

This sequence joins TRBV5-1 and TRBJ1-4; 9 bases map to TRBD1. Germline trimming cut 1 base from V and 7 bases from J; bases unmatched to any gene: 8. The germline V gene has CDR1 SGHRS and CDR2 YFSETQ. The CDR3 contains 16 residues. This CDR3 is CASSLIPGQGFEKLFF. CDR3 coding DNA: TGCGCCAGCAGCTTGATACCGGGACAGGGTTTTGAAAAACTGTTTTTT.

The chain couples TRBV19 to TRBJ2-2; TRBD1 matches 8 bases. V lost 4 bases, J lost 6 bases, and 7 bases stayed unmatched. The CDR3 contains 15 residues. Looked up from germline, CDR1 is LNHDA and CDR2 is SQIVND (reference sequence). CDR3 bases: TGTGCCAGTAGTACCCAGGGGGCGCTTTCCGGGGAGCTGTTTTTT. Translating gives CASSTQGALSGELFF.

The chain recombines TRBV19 with TRBJ2-1; D unresolved. CDR3 length: 13 residues. The germline V gene encodes CDR1 LNHDA and CDR2 SQIVND (reference sequence). V lost 5 bases and J 9 bases, leaving 14 bases between the germline ends. CDR3 region: CASSPRTQTEQFF. CDR3 nucleotides: TGTGCCAGTAGTCCCAGGACCCAAACTGAGCAGTTCTTC.

The chain employs TRBV7-2 and TRBJ2-6, with D perhaps given as TRBD1 or TRBD2 (5 bases each). The CDR3 runs 17 residues. Trimming took 0 bases from V and 0 from J, leaving 9 bases between them. The V gene's germline CDR1 is SGHTA and CDR2 FQGNSA. CDR3: CASSLALGGSGANVLTF. The CDR3 nucleotides read TGTGCCAGCAGCTTAGCGCTTGGGGGCTCTGGGGCCAACGTCCTGACTTTC.